The next 31 T cell receptor beta chains were all read from a single sample in a study of cytomegalovirus exposure and HLA in healthy donors. 13 Jbeta primers and 60 Vbeta primers were used for the PCR. The method was immunoSEQ multiplex PCR; TCRdb's version includes in-frame clones alone and lacks a portion of them. The sample records about 140,000 clones, about 80% being singletons. The material sequenced was PBMCs. All receptors come from a woman aged 55-70 years in good health and CMV-seropositive.

The V gene is TRBV30, the J gene TRBJ1-1; D call uncertain. V lost 0 bases and J lost 8, with 10 bases in between. Germline loops: CDR1 GTSNPN, CDR2 SVGIG (reference sequence). The CDR3 sequence is 12 residues long. CDR3 in amino acids: CAWSVHGGEAFF. In DNA, the CDR3 is TGTGCCTGGAGTGTACATGGAGGAGAAGCTTTCTTT.

This chain connects TRBV11-2 to TRBJ1-2; 7 bases map to TRBD1. Germline CDR1 is SGHAT and CDR2 is FQNNGV. The CDR3 extends over 13 amino acids. The V segment lost 4 bases and the J segment 6 bases; nucleotides outside the gene matches: 5. Written as DNA, the CDR3 is TGTGCCAGCAGCTCTGGGACAGCCCATGGCTACACCTTC. Amino acid sequence: CASSSGTAHGYTF.

The CDR3 reads CASRSGDDEQYF. The CDR3 nucleotides are TGTGCCAGCCGGTCGGGGGACGACGAGCAGTACTTC. This rearrangement joins TRBV5-6 to TRBJ2-7, with a possible D match to TRBD2 (6 bases). The CDR3 runs to 12 residues. CDR1 SGHDT and CDR2 YYEEEE come from the germline V gene. Trimming pared 7 bases from V and 5 bases from J, leaving 13 bases between.

The chain is built from TRBV5-1 and TRBJ2-7; 11 bases are shared with TRBD2. The CDR3 runs 14 residues. Trimming cost V 7 bases and J 1 base; bases outside gene matches: 4. Germline V gene sequence: CDR1 SGHRS, CDR2 YFSETQ. In DNA form, the CDR3 reads TGCGCCAGCTCGGGACTAGCGGAGTCCTACGAGCAGTACTTC. This translates into CASSGLAESYEQYF.

V and J are TRBV27 and TRBJ2-7; the D gene is possibly TRBD1 (6 bases). Trimming left V 8 bases short and J 2 bases short, with 16 bases between. The CDR3 runs to 14 residues. CDR1 is MNHEY and CDR2 is SMNVEV in the germline V gene (reference sequence). Here the CDR3 DNA reads TGTGCCAGCTCCCCGGGACACCGAACCTACGAGCAGTACTTC. It is translated as CASSPGHRTYEQYF.

J is TRBJ1-1 and V is TRBV5-1, with TRBD1 identical over 7 bases. J lost 5 bases, V lost 0 bases, and 7 bases had no gene match. CDR1 is SGHRS, CDR2 YFSETQ, per germline. The CDR3 loop spans 15 amino acids. This chain's CDR3 is CASSLGIGRGTEAFF. The CDR3 nucleotides are TGCGCCAGCAGCTTGGGAATCGGCAGGGGGACTGAAGCTTTCTTT.

This clone was found once. This chain links TRBV5-4 with TRBJ2-7; D possibly corresponds to TRBD1 (6 bases). Germline assignment: CDR1 SGHNT and CDR2 YYREEE (reference sequence). Trimming removed 4 bases at V and 4 bases at J, with 15 bases between. The CDR3 runs to 14 residues. DNA for the CDR3: TGTGCCAGCAGCCCCGAGGGGGTAGGGTACGAGCAGTACTTC. As protein: CASSPEGVGYEQYF.

This clone was detected only once. The chain employs TRBV5-4 and TRBJ2-1; 8 bases agree with TRBD2. The CDR3 consists of 14 residues. Germline CDR1 reads SGHNT; CDR2 reads YYREEE (reference sequence). The V segment lost 9 bases and the J segment 3 bases; nucleotides outside the gene matches: 8. As DNA, the CDR3 is TGTGCCACAATACCGGGACTAGGCTACAATGAGCAGTTCTTC. Translation: CATIPGLGYNEQFF. Filled out from reference TRBV5-4 and TRBJ2-1, the complete variable domain reads ETGVTQSPTHLIKTRGQQVTLRCSSQSGHNTVSWYQQALGQGPQFIFQYYREEENGRGNFPPRFSGLQFPNYSSELNVNALELDDSALYLCATIPGLGYNEQFFGPGTRLTVL.

The chain joins TRBV29-1 to TRBJ1-2; possibly TRBD1 for D (5 bases). Germline V gene data show CDR1 as SQVTM and CDR2 as ANQGSEA. Trimming left V 0 bases short and J 3 bases short, with 11 bases between. This CDR3 region has 14 residues. The CDR3 loop is CSVEDVFRDYGYTF. In nucleotides, the CDR3 is TGCAGCGTTGAAGATGTTTTCAGGGACTATGGCTACACCTTC.

This clone showed up just once. This sequence joins TRBV21-1 and TRBJ2-2; the D call TRBD2 from the table was never checked on the DNA. TRBV21-1 is shown as a pseudogene. This CDR3 spans 19 amino acids. The CDR3: CASSKVGRLAGENTGELFF. Written as DNA, the CDR3 is TGTGCCAGCAGCAAAGTGGGGAGACTAGCGGGGGAAAACACCGGGGAGCTGTTTTTT.

The rearrangement uses TRBV28 and TRBJ1-5; D is possibly TRBD1 (5 bases). Trimming removed 5 bases at V and 4 bases at J, with 15 bases between. The CDR3 runs 15 residues. CDR1 and CDR2 (germline): MDHEN, SYDVKM. CDR3 in amino acids: CASSPSAGDNQPQHF. CDR3 in DNA: TGTGCCAGCAGTCCCTCCGCGGGGGATAATCAGCCCCAGCATTTT.

This chain connects TRBV5-1 to TRBJ2-6, with D unclear. Trimming left V 3 bases short and J 2 bases short, with 12 bases between. The length of the CDR3 is 16 residues. The germline gives CDR1 SGHRS, CDR2 YFSETQ. The CDR3 reads CASSSEQWTGANVLTF. As DNA, the CDR3 is TGCGCCAGCAGCTCGGAACAGTGGACTGGGGCCAACGTCCTGACTTTC.

V and J are TRBV6-6 and TRBJ2-7; 9 nucleotides align to TRBD2. Germline V gene lookup returns CDR1 MNHNY and CDR2 SVGAGI (reference sequence). The CDR3 loop spans 16 amino acids. The J segment lost 6 bases and the V segment lost 4 bases, leaving 13 bases of the junction unmatched. CDR3 amino acids: CASSSYRGRASGEQYF. The CDR3 bases are TGTGCCAGCAGTTCGTATCGCGGGAGGGCCTCGGGCGAGCAGTACTTC.

The genes are TRBV5-5 and TRBJ1-4; the match to TRBD1 covers 8 bases. The CDR3 sequence is 13 residues long. The V segment lost 4 bases and the J segment 9 bases; nucleotides outside the gene matches: 5. Germline values: CDR1 SGHKS, CDR2 YYEKEE (reference sequence). CDR3: CASSTGTGQKLFF. The CDR3 region has the DNA TGTGCCAGCAGCACTGGGACAGGACAAAAACTGTTTTTT.

The rearrangement uses TRBV5-1 and TRBJ1-1; a weak D match, TRBD1 (6 bases). The germline V gene encodes CDR1 SGHRS and CDR2 YFSETQ. The CDR3 spans 14 residues. The V end lost 1 base, the J end lost 0 bases, and 7 bases lay between the germline ends. CDR3 sequence: CASSLTGMNTEAFF. The CDR3 DNA sequence: TGCGCCAGCAGCTTGACAGGGATGAACACTGAAGCTTTCTTT.

There are a few counts of this clone. The chain has TRBV10-3 and TRBJ2-2; 12 bases agree with TRBD1. V shed 4 bases, J shed 0 bases, and the junction held 3 bases outside the gene matches. The CDR3 contains 17 residues. Germline V gene data show CDR1 as ENHRY and CDR2 as SYGVKD. CDR3 nucleotides: TGTGCCATCAGTGGGGGGACAGGGGGCGCGAACACCGGGGAGCTGTTTTTT. This encodes CAISGGTGGANTGELFF.

The gene calls are TRBV5-4 and TRBJ2-5; 7 positions match TRBD1. The CDR3 has 14 amino acids. Germline values: CDR1 SGHNT, CDR2 YYREEE (reference sequence). The V gene end was trimmed by 3 bases and the J gene end by 5 bases; junction bases not matched to a gene: 7. The CDR3 reads CASSSSRGKETQYF. The CDR3 DNA reads as TGTGCCAGCAGCTCCTCCAGGGGGAAGGAGACCCAGTACTTC.

The chain uses TRBV7-8 and TRBJ1-5; D call uncertain. The CDR3 sequence is 13 residues long. Trimming removed 2 bases at V and 6 bases at J, with 8 bases between. The V gene's germline CDR1 is SGHVS and CDR2 FQNEAQ. The CDR3 reads CASSLSRFQPQHF. In nucleotides, the CDR3 is TGTGCCAGCAGCTTATCGCGGTTTCAGCCCCAGCATTTT.

The chain combines TRBV19 with TRBJ2-7; 12 bases are a match to TRBD1. From germline, CDR1 is LNHDA and CDR2 SQIVND (reference sequence). The CDR3 consists of 15 residues. V trimming: 3 bases; J trimming: 5 bases; junction bases outside the gene matches: 5. CDR3 sequence (DNA): TGTGCCAGTAGTATCTTGGGACAGGGGGCAAACGAGCAGTACTTC. It specifies CASSILGQGANEQYF.

This clone was counted a few times. V usage is TRBV28 and J usage is TRBJ2-6, with D unclear. Trimming cost V 7 bases and J 0 bases, with 10 bases left between them. Germline V gene lookup returns CDR1 MDHEN and CDR2 SYDVKM. The CDR3 is made up of 15 amino acids. CDR3: CASTHKISGANVLTF. The CDR3 DNA is TGTGCCAGCACACACAAAATCTCTGGGGCCAACGTCCTGACTTTC. The variable domain in full, completed from reference TRBV28 and TRBJ2-6, reads DVKVTQSSRYLVKRTGEKVFLECVQDMDHENMFWYRQDPGLGLRLIYFSYDVKMKEKGDIPEGYSVSREKKERFSLILESASTNQTSMYLCASTHKISGANVLTFGAGSRLTVL.

The CDR3 DNA sequence: TGTGCCGCCTCCGAGACTAGCGGGGGAGCGGGATCGGGCGAGCAGTTCTTC. Its translation is CAASETSGGAGSGEQFF. The chain employs TRBV19 and TRBJ2-1; TRBD2 agrees at 12 bases. Trimming removed 11 bases from V and 10 bases from J; junction bases left unmatched: 21. Germline V gives CDR1 LNHDA, CDR2 SQIVND (reference sequence). The CDR3 is 17 amino acids.

The chain carries TRBV28 and TRBJ2-1; D might be TRBD1 (6 bases). V gave up 6 bases and J gave up 4 bases, with 16 bases separating them. The V gene's germline CDR1 is MDHEN and CDR2 SYDVKM. The CDR3 length is 15 residues. CDR3 DNA sequence: TGTGCCAGCAGCACCCCAGGGGTCCTATACAATGAGCAGTTCTTC. This translates into CASSTPGVLYNEQFF. Based on the CDR3 plus reference TRBV28 and TRBJ2-1, the full variable domain is DVKVTQSSRYLVKRTGEKVFLECVQDMDHENMFWYRQDPGLGLRLIYFSYDVKMKEKGDIPEGYSVSREKKERFSLILESASTNQTSMYLCASSTPGVLYNEQFFGPGTRLTVL.

This chain links TRBV4-1 with TRBJ2-7; 9 bases fit TRBD2. Germline CDR1 reads MGHRA; CDR2 reads YSYEKL. V lost 3 bases to trimming and J lost 3 bases; unmatched junction nucleotides: 9. This CDR3 is built from 16 residues. The CDR3: CASSQTLAGAFYEQYF. The CDR3 coding sequence is TGCGCCAGCAGCCAGACCTTAGCGGGGGCCTTCTACGAGCAGTACTTC.

The genes are TRBV4-1 and TRBJ1-1, with D unclear. CDR3 length equals 13 residues. V was cut by 0 bases and J by 0 bases, with 2 bases left in between. CDR1 is MGHRA and CDR2 is YSYEKL in the germline V gene. CDR3 sequence reads: CASSQDMNTEAFF. The CDR3 nucleotides read TGCGCCAGCAGCCAAGATATGAACACTGAAGCTTTCTTT.

The chain combines TRBV7-3 with TRBJ2-3; no definite D call. The CDR3 covers 13 residues. V was trimmed by 3 bases and J by 6 bases, leaving 10 bases between them. Germline V gives CDR1 SGHTA, CDR2 FQGTGA. In DNA, the CDR3 is TGTGCCAGCAGCTTGCTACCGGGTGATACGCAGTATTTT. Protein sequence: CASSLLPGDTQYF.

The chain joins TRBV2 to TRBJ2-1; 9 bases are a match to TRBD2. CDR1 and CDR2 from the germline V gene are SNHLY and FYNNEI. This CDR3 has 13 residues. After removal of 6 bases from V and 14 bases from J, the junction contained 11 bases not matched to a gene. CDR3 protein: CASRAETGTSKFF. The DNA of the CDR3 is TGTGCCAGCAGAGCAGAAACCGGGACTAGCAAGTTCTTC.

For this clone: An end of the junction differs from the germline gene, which may be a read error. The chain has TRBV6-5 and TRBJ1-5; unclear D gene. This CDR3 region has 13 residues. The V gene's germline CDR1 is MNHEY and CDR2 SVGAGI. The CDR3 loop is CSSSSLGNQPQHF. CDR3 coding DNA: TGTTCCAGCAGTTCCCTAGGCAATCAGCCCCAGCATTTT.

CDR3 in DNA: TGTGCCAGCAGCCCTACTAGCACAGATACGCAGTATTTT. It yields the protein CASSPTSTDTQYF. The chain couples TRBV7-8 to TRBJ2-3; D unresolved. Germline V gene sequence: CDR1 SGHVS, CDR2 FQNEAQ. V lost 5 bases, J lost 0 bases, and 6 bases lay in between. The CDR3 loop spans 13 amino acids.

The chain employs TRBV11-3 and TRBJ1-1; a possible D gene is TRBD1 (5 bases). Germline V gives CDR1 SGHNT, CDR2 YENEEA. Trimming cost V 0 bases and J 6 bases, with 8 bases left between them. There are 13 residues in the CDR3. CDR3 nucleotides: TGTGCCAGCAGCTTAGATACGGGGGCTGAAGCTTTCTTT. It specifies CASSLDTGAEAFF.

V and J are TRBV6-5 and TRBJ1-1; 9 positions agree with TRBD1. This CDR3 contains 16 residues. V shed 2 bases, J shed 4 bases, and the junction held 8 bases outside the gene matches. Germline CDR1 reads MNHEY; CDR2 reads SVGAGI. CDR3 region: CASSYNRGQGGTEAFF. The CDR3 nucleotides are TGTGCCAGCAGTTACAACAGGGGGCAAGGGGGCACTGAAGCTTTCTTT.

This chain uses TRBV10-3 with TRBJ1-1; weak D call: TRBD1 (6 bases). The CDR3 runs to 15 residues. Trimming removed 6 bases at V and 1 base at J, with 15 bases between. CDR1 and CDR2 from the germline V gene are ENHRY and SYGVKD. The CDR3 reads CAISPGQHKNTEAFF. In DNA, the CDR3 is TGTGCCATCAGCCCGGGACAACACAAGAACACTGAAGCTTTCTTT.